What follows describes a single TCR beta chain. These data come from a study of control samples from healthy donors and cancer patients. The germline V gene has CDR1 MNHEY and CDR2 SVGAGI. The CDR3 covers 13 residues. V shed 2 bases and J shed 5 bases, with 7 bases lying between them. Only in-frame clones appear in the TCRdb table, and some are missing; sequencing was by immunoSEQ multiplex PCR. The sample includes some 120,000 clones, 90% of them seen just once. Sequencing was carried out using blood. The receptor was isolated from a man aged 18 to 30 in good health. The rearrangement joins TRBV6-5 to TRBJ2-4, with no clear D. The CDR3 region is CASSYASQNIQYF. The DNA of the CDR3 is TGTGCCAGCAGTTACGCGTCGCAAAACATTCAGTACTTC.